The clone carrying this TCR beta chain was recorded a few times. This record comes from a study of T cells after yellow fever vaccination. The TCR cDNA carried a universal primer site and UMIs from 5'RACE template switching. Via MiXCR, TCRdb re-called the 5' RACE reads, giving one row per CDR3 protein. The sample lists 550,000 to 750,000 distinct CDR3 sequences, approximately 13% seen once, with around an eighth in the top ten. The CDR3 is 12 residues long. The sequence derives from a man aged 25-40 years who received the YFV17D yellow fever vaccine. Sample: PBMCs, taken on the day of the yellow fever booster vaccination. The gene calls are TRBV21-1 and TRBJ1-1. TRBV21-1 is designated a pseudogene. CDR3 region: CASSKCSTEAFF. The CDR3 DNA sequence: TGTGCCAGCAGCAAATGTAGTACTGAAGCTTTCTTT.